This T cell receptor (beta chain) originates from a study of blood T cell repertoires in COVID-19. Study-level background: Material from acute and convalescent COVID-19 was sourced from the United States, Italy and Spain. T cells, B-cell-depleted T cells, or PBMCs supplied cDNA or gDNA.

The CDR3 has 13 amino acids. V was trimmed by 6 bases and J by 4 bases, leaving 10 bases between them. Germline CDR1 is LNHDA and CDR2 is SQIVND (reference sequence). Seattle patient enrollment occurred during active infection, with longitudinal follow-up thereafter. This table comes from immunoSEQ multiplex PCR, and its TCRdb copy is limited to in-frame clones, with some not included. Of 250,000 to 350,000 clones listed, around 82% are singletons. This TCR was recovered from a person between 70 and 80 years old with COVID-19, enrolled during active disease. The rearrangement uses TRBV19 and TRBJ2-1; a possible D gene is TRBD2 (6 bases). Sequenced: peripheral blood. The CDR3 coding sequence is TGTGCCAGTAGCCAGACTAGGTACAATGAGCAGTTCTTC. Translated: CASSQTRYNEQFF.